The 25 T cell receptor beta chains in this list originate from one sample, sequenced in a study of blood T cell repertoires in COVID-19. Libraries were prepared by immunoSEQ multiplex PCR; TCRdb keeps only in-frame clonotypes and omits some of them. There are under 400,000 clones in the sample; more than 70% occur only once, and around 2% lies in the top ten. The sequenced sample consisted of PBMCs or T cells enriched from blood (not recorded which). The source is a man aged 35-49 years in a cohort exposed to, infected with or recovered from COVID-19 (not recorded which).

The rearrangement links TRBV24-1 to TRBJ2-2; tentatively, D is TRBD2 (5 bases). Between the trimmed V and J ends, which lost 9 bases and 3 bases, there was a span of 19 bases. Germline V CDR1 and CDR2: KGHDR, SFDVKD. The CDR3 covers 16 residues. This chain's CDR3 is CATEGPRTRDTGELFF. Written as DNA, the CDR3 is TGTGCCACCGAAGGGCCCCGGACTCGGGACACCGGGGAGCTGTTTTTT.

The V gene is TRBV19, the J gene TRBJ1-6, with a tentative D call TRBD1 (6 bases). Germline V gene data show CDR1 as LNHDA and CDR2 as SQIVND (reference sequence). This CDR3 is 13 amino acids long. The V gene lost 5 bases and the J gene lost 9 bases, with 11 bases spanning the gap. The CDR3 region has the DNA TGTGCCAGTAGTGCGGTACAGGGTTCACCCCTCCACTTT. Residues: CASSAVQGSPLHF.

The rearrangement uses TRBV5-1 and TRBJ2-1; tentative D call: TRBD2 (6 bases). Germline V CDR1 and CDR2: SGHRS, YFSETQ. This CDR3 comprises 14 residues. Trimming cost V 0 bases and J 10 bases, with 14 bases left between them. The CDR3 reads CASSLGDAGREQFF. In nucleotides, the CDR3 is TGCGCCAGCAGCTTGGGAGATGCGGGAAGGGAGCAGTTCTTC.

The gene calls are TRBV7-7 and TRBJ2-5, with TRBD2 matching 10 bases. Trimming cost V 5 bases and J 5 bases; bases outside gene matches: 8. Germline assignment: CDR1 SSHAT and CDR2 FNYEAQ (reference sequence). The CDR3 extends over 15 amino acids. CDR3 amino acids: CASSPRGSGRETQYF. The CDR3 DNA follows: TGTGCCAGCAGCCCCCGGGGTAGCGGGAGGGAGACCCAGTACTTC. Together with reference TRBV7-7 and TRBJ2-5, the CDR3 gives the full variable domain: GAGVSQSPRYKVTKRGQDVTLRCDPISSHATLYWYQQALGQGPEFLTYFNYEAQPDKSGLPSDRFSAERPEGSISTLTIQRTEQRDSAMYRCASSPRGSGRETQYFGPGTRLLVL.

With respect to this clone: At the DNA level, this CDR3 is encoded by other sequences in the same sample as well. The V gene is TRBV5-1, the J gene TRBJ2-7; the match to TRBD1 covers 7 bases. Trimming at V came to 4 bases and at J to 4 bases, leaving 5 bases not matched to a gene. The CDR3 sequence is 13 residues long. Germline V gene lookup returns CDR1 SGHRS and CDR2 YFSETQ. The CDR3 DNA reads TGCGCCAGCAGCGTCACAGGGGTGTACGAGCAGTACTTC. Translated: CASSVTGVYEQYF.

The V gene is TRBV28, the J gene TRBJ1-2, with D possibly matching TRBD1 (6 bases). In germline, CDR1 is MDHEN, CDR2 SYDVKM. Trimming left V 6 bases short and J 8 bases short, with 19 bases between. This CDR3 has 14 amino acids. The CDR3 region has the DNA TGTGCCAGCAGATCCGGGACATCCCACCACGGCTACACCTTC. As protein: CASRSGTSHHGYTF.

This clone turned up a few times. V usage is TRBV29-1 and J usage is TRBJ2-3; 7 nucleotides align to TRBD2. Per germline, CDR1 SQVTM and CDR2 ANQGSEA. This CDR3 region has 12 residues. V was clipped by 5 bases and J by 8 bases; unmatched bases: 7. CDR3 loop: CSVIPGGATQYF. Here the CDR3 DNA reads TGCAGCGTTATCCCGGGGGGAGCTACGCAGTATTTT.

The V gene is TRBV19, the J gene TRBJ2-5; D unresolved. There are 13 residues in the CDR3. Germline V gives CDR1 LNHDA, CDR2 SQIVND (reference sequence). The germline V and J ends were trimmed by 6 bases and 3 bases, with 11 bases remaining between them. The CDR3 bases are TGTGCCAGTAGATTTTCGGTAGAAGAGACCCAGTACTTC. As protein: CASRFSVEETQYF.

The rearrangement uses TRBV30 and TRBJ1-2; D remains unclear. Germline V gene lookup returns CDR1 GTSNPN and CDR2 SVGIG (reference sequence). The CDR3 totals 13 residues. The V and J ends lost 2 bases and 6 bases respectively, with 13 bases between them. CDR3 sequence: CAWSFLSGNGYTF. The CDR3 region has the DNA TGTGCCTGGAGTTTTTTGTCGGGAAATGGCTACACCTTC.

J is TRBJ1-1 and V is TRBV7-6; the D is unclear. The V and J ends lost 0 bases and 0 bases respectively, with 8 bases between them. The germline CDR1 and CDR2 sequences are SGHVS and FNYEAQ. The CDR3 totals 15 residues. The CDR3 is CASSLASAMNTEAFF. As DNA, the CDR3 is TGTGCCAGCAGCTTAGCTAGCGCCATGAACACTGAAGCTTTCTTT.

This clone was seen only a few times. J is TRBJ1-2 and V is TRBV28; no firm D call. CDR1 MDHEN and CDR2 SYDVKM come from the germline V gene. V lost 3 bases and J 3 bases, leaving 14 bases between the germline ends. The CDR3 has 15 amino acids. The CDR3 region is CASSFIQPSDYGYTF. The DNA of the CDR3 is TGTGCCAGCAGTTTTATACAGCCTAGCGACTATGGCTACACCTTC.

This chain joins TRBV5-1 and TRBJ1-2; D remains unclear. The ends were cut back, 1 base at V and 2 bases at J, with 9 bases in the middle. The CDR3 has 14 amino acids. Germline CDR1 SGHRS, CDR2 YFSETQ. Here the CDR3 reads CASSLSLGNYGYTF. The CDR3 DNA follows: TGCGCCAGCAGCTTGTCGCTCGGGAACTATGGCTACACCTTC.

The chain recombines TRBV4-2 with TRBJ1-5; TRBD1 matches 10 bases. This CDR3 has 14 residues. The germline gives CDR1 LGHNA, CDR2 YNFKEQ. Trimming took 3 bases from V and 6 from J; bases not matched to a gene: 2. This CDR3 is CASSHGQGGQPQHF. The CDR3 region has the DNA TGTGCCAGCAGCCACGGACAGGGGGGTCAGCCCCAGCATTTT.

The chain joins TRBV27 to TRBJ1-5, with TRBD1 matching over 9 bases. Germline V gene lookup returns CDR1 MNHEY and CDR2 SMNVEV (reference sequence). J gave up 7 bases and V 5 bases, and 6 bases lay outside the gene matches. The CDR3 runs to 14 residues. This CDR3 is CASSTGTGWQPQHF. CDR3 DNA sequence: TGTGCCAGCAGTACAGGGACAGGGTGGCAGCCCCAGCATTTT.

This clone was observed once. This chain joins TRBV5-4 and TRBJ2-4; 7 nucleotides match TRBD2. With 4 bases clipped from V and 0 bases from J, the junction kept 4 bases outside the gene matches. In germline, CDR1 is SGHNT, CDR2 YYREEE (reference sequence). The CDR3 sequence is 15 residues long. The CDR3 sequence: CASSERDLAKNIQYF. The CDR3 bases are TGTGCCAGCAGCGAGCGGGACTTAGCCAAAAACATTCAGTACTTC.

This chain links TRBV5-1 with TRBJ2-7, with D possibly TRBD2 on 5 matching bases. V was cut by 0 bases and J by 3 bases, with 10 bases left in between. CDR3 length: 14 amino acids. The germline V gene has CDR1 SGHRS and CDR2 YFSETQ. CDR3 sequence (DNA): TGCGCCAGCAGCTTGGCCGGGGAGTTCTACGAGCAGTACTTC. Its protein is CASSLAGEFYEQYF.

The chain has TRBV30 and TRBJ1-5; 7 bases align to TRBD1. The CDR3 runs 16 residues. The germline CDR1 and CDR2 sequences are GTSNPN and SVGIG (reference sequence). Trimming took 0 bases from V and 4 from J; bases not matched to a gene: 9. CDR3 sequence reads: CAWSVGGLLGNQPQHF. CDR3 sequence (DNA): TGTGCCTGGAGTGTAGGGGGCTTACTTGGGAATCAGCCCCAGCATTTT.

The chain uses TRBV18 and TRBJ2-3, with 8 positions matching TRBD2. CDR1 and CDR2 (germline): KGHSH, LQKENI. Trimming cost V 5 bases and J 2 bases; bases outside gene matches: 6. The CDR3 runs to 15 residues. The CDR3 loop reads CASSFTSGDTDTQYF. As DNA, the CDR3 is TGTGCCAGCTCATTCACTAGCGGAGACACAGATACGCAGTATTTT.

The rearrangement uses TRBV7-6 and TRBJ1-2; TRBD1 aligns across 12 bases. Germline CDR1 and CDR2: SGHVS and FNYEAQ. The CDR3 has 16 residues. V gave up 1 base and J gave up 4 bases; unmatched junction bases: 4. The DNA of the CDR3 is TGTGCCAGCAGCTTAGTTCCGGGACAGGGGGCCTATGGCTACACCTTC. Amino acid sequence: CASSLVPGQGAYGYTF.

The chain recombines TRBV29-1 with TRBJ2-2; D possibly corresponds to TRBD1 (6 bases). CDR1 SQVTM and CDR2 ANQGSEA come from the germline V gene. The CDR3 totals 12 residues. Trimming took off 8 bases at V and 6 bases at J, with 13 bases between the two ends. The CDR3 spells CSTSRGPGELFF. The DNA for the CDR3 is TGCAGCACGTCCAGGGGCCCCGGGGAGCTGTTTTTT.

The DNA for the CDR3 is TGTGCCACCAAGGCTAGCGGGAGGGGTGAGCAGTACTTC. Translating it yields CATKASGRGEQYF. The V call is TRBV15, the J call TRBJ2-7, with 12 bases aligning to TRBD2. The CDR3 consists of 13 residues. Germline CDR1 and CDR2: LNHNV and YYDKDF (reference sequence). The ends lost 7 bases at V and 7 bases at J; junction bases unmatched: 5.

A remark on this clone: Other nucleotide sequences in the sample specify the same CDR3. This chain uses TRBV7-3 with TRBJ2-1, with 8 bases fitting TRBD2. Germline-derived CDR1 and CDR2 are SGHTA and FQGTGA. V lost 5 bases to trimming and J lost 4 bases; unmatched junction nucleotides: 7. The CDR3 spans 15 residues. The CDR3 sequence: CASSPTSGSYNEQFF. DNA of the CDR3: TGTGCCAGCAGCCCTACTAGCGGTTCTTACAATGAGCAGTTCTTC.

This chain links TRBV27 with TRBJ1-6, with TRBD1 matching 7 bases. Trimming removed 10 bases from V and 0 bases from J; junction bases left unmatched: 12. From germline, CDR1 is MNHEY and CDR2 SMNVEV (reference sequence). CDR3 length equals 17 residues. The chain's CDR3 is CATHPAGGFSYNSPLHF. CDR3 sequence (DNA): TGTGCCACCCATCCGGCAGGGGGGTTCTCCTATAATTCACCCCTCCACTTT.

DNA for the CDR3: TGCAGTGCTAGTTATGGTGGGAGGACGGCCAAAAACATTCAGTACTTC. It translates to CSASYGGRTAKNIQYF. This rearrangement joins TRBV20-1 to TRBJ2-4; D is possibly TRBD2 (6 bases). Germline CDR1 reads DFQATT; CDR2 reads SNEGSKA (reference sequence). The CDR3 sequence is 16 residues long. Trimming shortened V by 3 bases and J by 1 base, and 16 bases separated the two germline ends.

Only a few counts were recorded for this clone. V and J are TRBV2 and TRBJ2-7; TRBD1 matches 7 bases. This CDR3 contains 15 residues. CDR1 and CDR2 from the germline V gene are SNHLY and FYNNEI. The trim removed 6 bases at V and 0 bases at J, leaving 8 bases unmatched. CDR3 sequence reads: CASRGDREISYEQYF. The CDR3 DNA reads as TGTGCCAGCAGGGGGGACAGAGAAATCTCCTACGAGCAGTACTTC.